This TCR beta chain is from a study of shared clonotypes between healthy human individuals. The V end lost 4 bases, the J end lost 0 bases, and 10 bases lay between the germline ends. The CDR3 has 15 amino acids. Germline loops: CDR1 MDHEN, CDR2 SYDVKM. Per the original data handling: ImmunoSEQ supplied junction-only sequences lacking quality scores, so filtering was different. Produced via immunoSEQ multiplex PCR; TCRdb's table is partial and in-frame only. That table gives V, J and clone size, and the DNA gave D and trimming. There are roughly 2.4 million clones in the sample; roughly 95% occur only once, and more than 0.1% lies in the top ten.

Material: naive CD4+ T cells sorted from blood. Specified subset: CD45RA+ positively selected. V usage is TRBV28 and J usage is TRBJ1-5; the D gene is possibly TRBD1 (6 bases). The source of this sequence is a man younger than 35 in good health. The CDR3 bases are TGTGCCAGCAGTTGGACAGACAATAGCAATCAGCCCCAGCATTTT. It yields the protein CASSWTDNSNQPQHF.